The 8 T cell receptor beta chains reported below all come from one sample, sequenced in a study of blood T cell repertoires in COVID-19. The assay was immunoSEQ multiplex PCR, and TCRdb's table has in-frame clones only and misses some. The data contain just under 350,000 clones, roughly 90% of them singletons. The sequencing input was peripheral blood. All receptors derive from a woman aged 65 to 85 with COVID-19, enrolled during active disease.

The genes are TRBV29-1 and TRBJ1-2; D not certain. Per the germline V gene, CDR1 is SQVTM and CDR2 is ANQGSEA. The CDR3 is made up of 13 amino acids. V shed 0 bases and J shed 4 bases, with 9 bases lying between them. The chain's CDR3 is CSVEDSVLYGYTF. The CDR3 nucleotides are TGCAGCGTTGAAGATTCGGTCCTCTATGGCTACACCTTC.

The V call is TRBV28, the J call TRBJ1-1; no reliable D call. V lost 8 bases and J lost 6, with 16 bases in between. Germline V gene data show CDR1 as MDHEN and CDR2 as SYDVKM. CDR3 length equals 13 residues. The CDR3 loop is CASGSEARAEAFF. The DNA for the CDR3 is TGTGCCAGCGGTTCCGAGGCGAGGGCTGAAGCTTTCTTT.

The rearrangement uses TRBV18 and TRBJ2-2; the match to TRBD1 covers 8 bases. J gave up 5 bases and V 0 bases, and 5 bases lay outside the gene matches. Germline CDR1 reads KGHSH; CDR2 reads LQKENI. The CDR3 consists of 16 residues. The CDR3: CASSPPSGGATGELFF. CDR3 coding DNA: TGTGCCAGCTCACCACCTTCAGGGGGCGCGACCGGGGAGCTGTTTTTT.

This clone was detected ten times or more. V and J are TRBV10-1 and TRBJ2-5; a weak D match, TRBD1 (6 bases). This CDR3 has 14 amino acids. Germline-derived CDR1 and CDR2 are WNHNN and SYGVQD (reference sequence). V gave up 3 bases and J gave up 4 bases, with 12 bases separating them. CDR3 in amino acids: CASSETGFGETQYF. In DNA, the CDR3 is TGCGCCAGCAGTGAAACAGGGTTCGGAGAGACCCAGTACTTC.

The chain employs TRBV7-2 and TRBJ1-2; D is unclear. Germline V gives CDR1 SGHTA, CDR2 FQGNSA. V dropped 1 base and J dropped 2 bases, with 5 bases sitting between them. There are 13 residues in the CDR3. The CDR3 loop is CASSLGLNYGYTF. DNA for the CDR3: TGTGCCAGCAGCTTAGGCCTAAACTATGGCTACACCTTC.

The V and J genes are TRBV5-1 and TRBJ1-2; D is uncertain. The CDR3 is 12 amino acids. V gave up 0 bases and J gave up 8 bases, with 8 bases separating them. Germline V gene data show CDR1 as SGHRS and CDR2 as YFSETQ. CDR3 protein: CASSLDQRGYTF. CDR3 in DNA: TGCGCCAGCAGCTTGGATCAGAGGGGCTACACCTTC.

The rearrangement links TRBV5-8 to TRBJ1-2; no firm D call. The CDR3 runs to 16 residues. CDR1 and CDR2 from the germline V gene are SGHTS and YDEGEE. V lost 4 bases and J lost 6, with 22 bases in between. CDR3 sequence reads: CASSPVVTTSLNGYTF. As DNA, the CDR3 is TGTGCCAGCAGCCCGGTCGTCACCACTTCTCTTAATGGCTACACCTTC.

This chain uses TRBV6-2 or TRBV6-3 with TRBJ1-5; D might be TRBD1 (6 bases). CDR3 length: 14 residues. Trimming removed 3 bases from V and 7 bases from J, with 13 bases in between. CDR1 and CDR2 (germline): MNHEY, SVGEGT. The CDR3 protein is CASSYGTTGQPQHF. DNA of the CDR3: TGTGCCAGCAGTTATGGGACAACAGGGCAGCCCCAGCATTTT.